The rows below give T cell receptor beta chains drawn from one sample of a study of CD8 T cells in ankylosing spondylitis. TCRdb recomputed calls from the 5' RACE reads with MiXCR, one row per CDR3 protein. The sample consists of roughly 200,000 distinct CDR3 sequences, roughly 26% of them appearing once. Sample: blood, either unsorted or a sorted T cell fraction (not recorded which). The receptor source for this set is a male donor with ankylosing spondylitis or in good health (not recorded which). CDR3s include the opening cysteine and the closing phenylalanine or tryptophan. Fields, in order: J gene, V gene, D gene, clone size, CDR3 DNA, CDR3 protein. D genes are given only for firm matches. Clone size, where shown, is once, few, many, or a class for clones that have expanded.

>TRBJ1-6|TRBV27|TRBD1|many
TGTGCCAGCAGGCTCCAGGGGGGGAATTCACCCCTCCACTTT
CASRLQGGNSPLHF
>TRBJ1-4|TRBV20-1|.|.
TGCAGTGCTAGATCTCCGATTAATGAAAAACTGTTTTTT
CSARSPINEKLFF
>TRBJ2-6|TRBV4-3|.|.
TGCGCCAGCAGCCAAGGAGCGCAGAGCTCTGGGGCCAACGTCCTGACTTTC
CASSQGAQSSGANVLTF
>TRBJ1-2|TRBV4-1|TRBD1|few
TGCGCCAGCAGCCCACCGGGACAGATTAGCTACACCTTC
CASSPPGQISYTF
>TRBJ2-3|TRBV20-1|TRBD1|.
TGCAGTGCCACCGGGACAGGGAGTAAGACAGATACGCAGTATTTT
CSATGTGSKTDTQYF
>TRBJ1-1|TRBV29-1|.|few
TGCAGCGTTGAAGAAGGACAGAACACTGAAGCTTTCTTT
CSVEEGQNTEAFF
>TRBJ2-3|TRBV5-1|TRBD2|many
TGCGCCAGCGGCAGCGGGCGGGAGGAACGCACAGATACGCAGTATTTT
CASGSGREERTDTQYF
>TRBJ2-1|TRBV20-1|.|many
TGCAGTGCTAGGAACCCCACTAGCTATGAGCAGTTCTTC
CSARNPTSYEQFF
>TRBJ2-5|TRBV30|.|.
TGTGCCTGGAGCAGGGCAGGGGAGACCCAGTACTTC
CAWSRAGETQYF
>TRBJ2-2|TRBV20-1|.|many
TGCAGTGCTAGTTTCCATGACAACACCGGGGAGCTGTTTTTT
CSASFHDNTGELFF
>TRBJ1-1|TRBV29-1|.|few
TGCAGCGTTGAGAGGGGAGGCACCGAAGCTTTCTTT
CSVERGGTEAFF
>TRBJ1-5|TRBV24-1|.|.
TGTGCCACCAGTGTAGAGTCGGCCTTCAATCAGCCCCAGCATTTT
CATSVESAFNQPQHF
>TRBJ2-2|TRBV20-1|TRBD2|.
TGCAGTGCTAGAGATCTGCTAGCGGGACAATACACCGGGGAGCTGTTTTTT
CSARDLLAGQYTGELFF
>TRBJ2-3|TRBV15|TRBD2|.
TGTGCCACCAGCAGAGATGGAGGCGGGAGTGGAGATACGCAGTATTTT
CATSRDGGGSGDTQYF
>TRBJ1-5|TRBV6-1|.|many
TGTGCCAGCAGTGAAGTTGGGGGGCCTTATAGCAATCAGCCCCAGCATTTT
CASSEVGGPYSNQPQHF
>TRBJ2-1|TRBV6-5|.|.
TGTGCCAGCAGCTCATATCGGGGTCAGTTCTTC
CASSSYRGQFF
>TRBJ2-1|TRBV5-1|TRBD2|many
TGCGCCAGCAGCCTAGCGGGGGGGAGCTCCTACAATGAGCAGTTCTTC
CASSLAGGSSYNEQFF
>TRBJ2-7|TRBV18|TRBD2|.
TGTGTCAGCTCACCCCAGAGCGGGAAGGGCGAGCAGTACTTC
CVSSPQSGKGEQYF
>TRBJ1-1|TRBV6-5|.|many
TGTGCCAGCAGGTTCTCACAGGGAAGTACTGAAGCTTTCTTT
CASRFSQGSTEAFF
>TRBJ2-3|TRBV7-9|.|many
TGTGCCAGCAGCTGGGTTAGTCGTCCAGATACGCAGTATTTT
CASSWVSRPDTQYF
>TRBJ2-3|TRBV7-2|.|many
TGTGCCAGCAGCCCGACCGGGGATACGCAGTATTTT
CASSPTGDTQYF
>TRBJ2-1|TRBV20-1|TRBD2|.
TGCAGTGCTGCCCGTGGGGGAGGGAGCTCCTACAATGAGCAGTTCTTC
CSAARGGGSSYNEQFF
>TRBJ2-1|TRBV4-1|TRBD1|many
TGCGCCAGCAGCCCGAGAGGGGGCCCCTACAATGAGCAGTTCTTC
CASSPRGGPYNEQFF
>TRBJ2-5|TRBV12-3/TRBV12-4|.|.
TGTGCCAGCAGTCCCTCCCCCTTAGAAGAGACCCAGTACTTC
CASSPSPLEETQYF
>TRBJ2-1|TRBV6-1|.|.
TGTGCCAGCAGCCCCCAACTAGCATCCTACAATGAGCAGTTCTTC
CASSPQLASYNEQFF
>TRBJ2-3|TRBV20-1|.|.
TGCAGTGCCACCATCGGTCCGAGCACAGATACGCAGTATTTT
CSATIGPSTDTQYF
>TRBJ2-1|TRBV20-1|.|few
TGCAGTGCTAGAGATCAGGGCACCTACAATGAGCAGTTCTTC
CSARDQGTYNEQFF
>TRBJ2-5|TRBV7-8|TRBD2|many
TGTGCCAGCAGCCTCCGGACTAGCGGGAGTAGAAAACAAGAGACCCAGTACTTC
CASSLRTSGSRKQETQYF
>TRBJ1-2|TRBV7-2|.|.
TGTGCCAGCAGCTCAAAGGGCGGAGATGGCTACACCTTC
CASSSKGGDGYTF
>TRBJ2-5|TRBV2|TRBD1|.
TGTGCCAGCAACGAACAGGGGGCGCCCCGAGAGACCCAGTACTTC
CASNEQGAPRETQYF
>TRBJ2-7|TRBV4-2|.|many
TGTGCCAGCAGCCAGGAGGTGGGCGAGCAGTACTTC
CASSQEVGEQYF
>TRBJ2-3|TRBV6-6|.|many
TGTGCCAGCAGGGGTTTAGGCACAGATACGCAGTATTTT
CASRGLGTDTQYF
>TRBJ2-7|TRBV5-1|.|few
TGCGCCAGCAGCTTGCGTGGGACGGGCTACGAGCAGTACTTC
CASSLRGTGYEQYF
>TRBJ2-3|TRBV15|TRBD2|many
TGTGCCACCAGCAGGCTAGCGGGAGGTCGCACAGATACGCAGTATTTT
CATSRLAGGRTDTQYF
>TRBJ2-7|TRBV5-6|.|many
TGTGCCAGCAGCTTGGAAGGGTGGAATAGATTTTACGAGCAGTACTTC
CASSLEGWNRFYEQYF
>TRBJ2-3|TRBV29-1|.|many
TGCAGCGTCGGTAGCACAGATACGCAGTATTTT
CSVGSTDTQYF
>TRBJ2-5|TRBV5-1|.|many
TGCGCCAGCAGCCCCGTGGGGGGTGAGGAGACCCAGTACTTC
CASSPVGGEETQYF
>TRBJ2-1|TRBV12-3/TRBV12-4|.|many
TGTGCTACAGGGAGCATCTCGAGGGATGAGCAGTTCTTC
CATGSISRDEQFF
>TRBJ1-3|TRBV20-1|.|.
TGCAGTGCTAGGGAACAGGGCTCTGGAAACACCATATATTTT
CSAREQGSGNTIYF
>TRBJ1-6|TRBV20-1|.|.
TGCAGTACCTTTCCCTGGGATAATTCACCCCTCCACTTT
CSTFPWDNSPLHF
>TRBJ2-6|TRBV29-1|TRBD1|many
TGCAGCGTTCTAACAGGGGTCGGGGCCAACGTCCTGACTTTC
CSVLTGVGANVLTF
>TRBJ1-5|TRBV25-1|TRBD1|many
TGTGCCAGCAGTGCATCCCGGACAGGGCTGAATCAGCCCCAGCATTTT
CASSASRTGLNQPQHF
>TRBJ2-2|TRBV20-1|.|many
TGCAGTGCTGCGGGACTTAACACCGGGGAGCTGTTTTTT
CSAAGLNTGELFF
>TRBJ2-7|TRBV6-1|.|.
TGTGCCAGCAGCCCCCTTTTTAGCTACGAGCAGTACTTC
CASSPLFSYEQYF
>TRBJ2-5|TRBV20-1|TRBD1|.
TGCAGTGCTCCAACAGGGGGCACCCATCGGGAGACCCAGTACTTC
CSAPTGGTHRETQYF
>TRBJ2-1|TRBV12-3/TRBV12-4|.|.
TGTGCCAGCAGCCCAAACCTAAGGACTGCCGGGTTCTTC
CASSPNLRTAGFF
>TRBJ2-1|TRBV20-1|TRBD2|.
TGCAGTGCTAGAGATCCGGGCTCGCTAGCGGGAGGGCCGCCAAACGTGCAGTTCTTC
CSARDPGSLAGGPPNVQFF
>TRBJ2-7|TRBV29-1|TRBD2|many
TGCAGCGCTCTAGCGGGAGACCACGAGCAGTACTTC
CSALAGDHEQYF
>TRBJ2-1|TRBV5-1|.|many
TGCGCCAGCAGCTTGGAGGTTCGGCAAAATGAGCAGTTCTTC
CASSLEVRQNEQFF
>TRBJ1-1|TRBV20-1|.|.
TGCAGTGCACCGCGGACGGAGGAAAGGACTGAAGCTTTCTTT
CSAPRTEERTEAFF
>TRBJ2-7|TRBV6-5|TRBD2|few
TGTGCCAGCAGTTCAACCGGGACTAAGAAAGGTAGCGAGCAGTACTTC
CASSSTGTKKGSEQYF
>TRBJ2-3|TRBV29-1|.|many
TGCAGCGTTGAACAGGAGGCAGGAGGCACAGATACGCAGTATTTT
CSVEQEAGGTDTQYF
>TRBJ2-3|TRBV9|TRBD2|many
TGTGCCAGCAGCGTAGGTGGGGGACTAGCGGTAGGCACAGATACGCAGTATTTT
CASSVGGGLAVGTDTQYF
>TRBJ2-1|TRBV24-1|.|.
TGTGCCACCAGTGATGGGTCGCGGGACGCGCGCGATGAGCAGTTCTTC
CATSDGSRDARDEQFF
>TRBJ2-1|TRBV20-1|.|few
TGCAGTGCTACCGGGTCCATCAATGAGCAGTTCTTC
CSATGSINEQFF